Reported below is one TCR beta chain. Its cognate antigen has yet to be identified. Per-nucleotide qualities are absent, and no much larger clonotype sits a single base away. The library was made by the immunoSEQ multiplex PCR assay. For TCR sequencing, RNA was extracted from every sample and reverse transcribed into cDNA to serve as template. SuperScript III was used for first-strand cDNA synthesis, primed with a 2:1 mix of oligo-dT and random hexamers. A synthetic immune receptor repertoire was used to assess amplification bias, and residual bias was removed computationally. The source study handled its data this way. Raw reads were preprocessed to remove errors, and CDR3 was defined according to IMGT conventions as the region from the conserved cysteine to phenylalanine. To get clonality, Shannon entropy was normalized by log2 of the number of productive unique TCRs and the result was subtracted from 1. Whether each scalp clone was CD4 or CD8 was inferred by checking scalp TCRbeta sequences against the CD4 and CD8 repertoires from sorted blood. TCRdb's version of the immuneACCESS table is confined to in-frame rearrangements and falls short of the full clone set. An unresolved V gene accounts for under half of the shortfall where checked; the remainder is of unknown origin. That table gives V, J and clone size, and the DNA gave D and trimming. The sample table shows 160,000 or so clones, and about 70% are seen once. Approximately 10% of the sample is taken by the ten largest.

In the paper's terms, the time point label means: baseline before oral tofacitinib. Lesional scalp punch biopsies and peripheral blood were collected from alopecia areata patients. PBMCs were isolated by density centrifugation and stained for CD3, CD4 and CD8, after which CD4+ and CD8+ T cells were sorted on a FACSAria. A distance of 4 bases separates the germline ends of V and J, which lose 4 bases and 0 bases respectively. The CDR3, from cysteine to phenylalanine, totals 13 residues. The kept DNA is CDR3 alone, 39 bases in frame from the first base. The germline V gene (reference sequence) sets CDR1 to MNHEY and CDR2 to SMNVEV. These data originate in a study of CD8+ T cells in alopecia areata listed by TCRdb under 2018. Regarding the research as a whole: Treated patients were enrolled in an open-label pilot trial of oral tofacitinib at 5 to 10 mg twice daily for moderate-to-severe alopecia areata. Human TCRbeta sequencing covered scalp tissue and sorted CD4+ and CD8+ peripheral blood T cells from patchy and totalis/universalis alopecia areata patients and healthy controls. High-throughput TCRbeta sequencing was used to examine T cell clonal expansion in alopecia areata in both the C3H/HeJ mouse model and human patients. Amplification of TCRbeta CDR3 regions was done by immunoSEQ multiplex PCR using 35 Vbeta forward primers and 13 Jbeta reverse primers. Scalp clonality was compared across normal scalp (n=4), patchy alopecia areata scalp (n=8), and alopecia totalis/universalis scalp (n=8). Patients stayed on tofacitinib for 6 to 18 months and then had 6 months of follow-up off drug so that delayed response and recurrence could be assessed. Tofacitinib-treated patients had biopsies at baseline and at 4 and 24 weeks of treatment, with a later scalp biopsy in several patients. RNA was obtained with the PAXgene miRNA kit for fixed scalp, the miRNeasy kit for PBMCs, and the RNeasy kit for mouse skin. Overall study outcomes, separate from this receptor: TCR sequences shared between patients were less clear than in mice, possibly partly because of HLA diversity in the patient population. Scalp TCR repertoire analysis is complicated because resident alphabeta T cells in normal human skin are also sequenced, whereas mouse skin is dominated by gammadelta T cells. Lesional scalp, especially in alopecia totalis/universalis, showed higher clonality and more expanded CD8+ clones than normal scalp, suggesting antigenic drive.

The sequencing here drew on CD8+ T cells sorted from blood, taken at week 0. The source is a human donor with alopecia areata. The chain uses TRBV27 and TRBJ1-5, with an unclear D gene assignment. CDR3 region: CASSWNSNQPQHF. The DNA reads TGTGCCAGCAGTTGGAATAGCAATCAGCCCCAGCATTTT.